This T cell receptor (beta chain) was obtained from a study of shared T cell receptors in the human thymus. Clones were sequenced by immunoSEQ multiplex PCR, and TCRdb holds only the in-frame ones, with some missing. Of 600,000 or so clones listed, about 89% are singletons. The trim removed 4 bases at V and 0 bases at J, leaving 3 bases unmatched. Germline-derived CDR1 and CDR2 are SGHAT and FQNNGV. This CDR3 is 15 amino acids long. A further study also used this sample, focusing on human thymus T cells. That paper adds: Thymus was obtained from resections taken during corrective heart surgery. Across thymic and blood repertoires, the usage of V and J genes appeared to be biased.

This chain links TRBV11-2 with TRBJ2-7; 10 bases align to TRBD2. This clonotype was sampled from a boy under two years old with a congenital heart defect. Sequenced material: thymocytes. In DNA, the CDR3 is TGTGCCAGCAGCTCTAGCGGGGGTAGCTCCTACGAGCAGTACTTC. Its translation is CASSSSGGSSYEQYF.